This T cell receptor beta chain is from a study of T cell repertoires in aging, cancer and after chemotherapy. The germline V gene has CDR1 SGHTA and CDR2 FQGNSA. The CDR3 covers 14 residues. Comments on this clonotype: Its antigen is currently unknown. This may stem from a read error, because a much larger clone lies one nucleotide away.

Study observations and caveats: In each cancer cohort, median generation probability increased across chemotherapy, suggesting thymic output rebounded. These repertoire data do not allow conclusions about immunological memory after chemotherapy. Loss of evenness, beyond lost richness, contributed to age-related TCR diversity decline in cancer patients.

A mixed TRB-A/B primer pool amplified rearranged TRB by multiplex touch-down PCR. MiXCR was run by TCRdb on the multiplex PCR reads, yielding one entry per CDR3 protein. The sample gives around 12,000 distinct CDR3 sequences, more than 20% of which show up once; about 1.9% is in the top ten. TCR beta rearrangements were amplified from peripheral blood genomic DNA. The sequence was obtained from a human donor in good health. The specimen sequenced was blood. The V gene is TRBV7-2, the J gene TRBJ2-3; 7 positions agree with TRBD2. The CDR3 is CAISLALATDTQYF. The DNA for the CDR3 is TGTGCCATCAGCTTAGCACTAGCGACAGATACGCAGTATTTT.